This T cell receptor beta chain was recovered during a study of T-cell memory formation after mild COVID-19 (dated by TCRdb to the early 2020s). Regarding the research as a whole: Most TCR sequence clusters were specific to one of the two donors. In two donors, T-cell clones that expanded and contracted after mild COVID-19 were followed by sequencing TCRalpha and TCRbeta repertoires longitudinally. The cohort comprised two young, previously healthy adult volunteers, one female and one male.

PBMCs were isolated by Ficoll-Paque density gradient centrifugation. At the junction V is shortened by 3 bases and J by 3 bases, with 8 bases in between. The CDR3 numbers 13 residues from cysteine through phenylalanine. CDR3 DNA is the only sequence kept; it has 39 bases, read in frame from the first base. What the work shows at the level of the full study, not this receptor alone: Clones contracting from day 15 to 85 had balanced CD4/CD8 phenotypes, while a second wave expanding from day 15 to 37 was biased towards CD4+. The detection of some responding clones in pre-infection memory suggests that pre-existing cross-reactive memory T cells joined the SARS-CoV-2 response. SARS-CoV-2 specificity of the second-wave clones peaking on day 37 was not confirmed. The study covered only two mild cases, and larger cohorts including severe cases with pre-infection samples were considered necessary. Contracting CD4+ clones turned up mainly in the CM and EM memory subsets, whereas EMRA was where CD8+ clones were enriched.

A note on this clonotype: This receptor's antigen is unknown. The input lacks base qualities; no much larger clone sits a single base away.

Sequenced on an Illumina NovaSeq 6000. cDNA libraries for TCRalpha and TCRbeta were prepared by 5'RACE using constant-segment primers, with sample barcodes and unique molecular identifiers added. Trizol reagent was used to extract RNA from every sample. Amplification of the libraries took two PCR steps, and the second step added a second sample barcode plus Illumina TruSeq adapters. The libraries were sequenced on an Illumina NovaSeq using 2 x 150 bp paired-end reads. The study's processing was this. With migec v1.2.7, reads were demultiplexed and then collapsed into UMI-guided consensus sequences. With mixcr v2.1.11, UMI consensuses were aligned to TRA and TRB V and J templates and assembled into clonotypes. Clonotypes were classified as expanded or contracted when called significant by both edgeR and NoisET, with noise models trained on biological replicates. For edgeR calls, the cutoffs were a false discovery rate-adjusted p below 0.01 and a log2 fold-change threshold of 1. PCA with hierarchical clustering of max-normalized trajectories of the 1000 most abundant clonotypes was used as exploratory dynamics analysis. The CD4 or CD8 phenotype of responding clones was assigned using the separately sequenced CD4+ and CD8+ repertoires. TCRdb ran its own pipeline on the public reads, namely fastp trimming at Q25 and MiXCR clone calling, and kept in-frame beta chains. Duplicate CDR3 protein sequences are folded into a single record with the most common DNA and genes. These V and J calls derive from TCRdb rather than the authors' analysis. In all, the sample holds some 330,000 distinct CDR3 sequences, and over 20% of those were seen once. Of the sample, roughly an eighth is held by the ten largest clones.

Sequencing input: PBMCs or a T cell subset sorted from them (not recorded which). The V gene is TRBV12-3 or TRBV12-4 and the J gene is TRBJ1-1; no D gene can be assigned with confidence. This receptor was taken from an adult woman who had mild COVID-19 (a few samples of this study predate the infection). The sample titles of this study are shuffled in the database, so cell type and time point are left out; the donor was told from shared clones. In nucleotide form, the sequence is TGTGCCAGCAGTTTCAGGACCCACACTGAAGCTTTCTTT. Translation gives CASSFRTHTEAFF.